The T cell receptor (beta chain) described here comes from a study of identical twins. The germline gives CDR1 SGHVS, CDR2 FQNEAQ. The CDR3 is 14 residues long. Trimming cost V 0 bases and J 7 bases, with 13 bases left between them. TCRdb reprocessed the 5' RACE reads with MiXCR, giving one entry per CDR3 protein. The sample lists roughly 1,500,000 distinct CDR3 sequences; under 35% were seen once. Sample: cord blood. This sequence joins TRBV7-8 and TRBJ2-7, with no clear D. This clonotype was obtained from a newborn girl in good health. In DNA form, the CDR3 reads TGTGCCAGCAGCTTAGCGTTGACCCGCCGGGAGCAGTACTTC. Translating gives CASSLALTRREQYF.